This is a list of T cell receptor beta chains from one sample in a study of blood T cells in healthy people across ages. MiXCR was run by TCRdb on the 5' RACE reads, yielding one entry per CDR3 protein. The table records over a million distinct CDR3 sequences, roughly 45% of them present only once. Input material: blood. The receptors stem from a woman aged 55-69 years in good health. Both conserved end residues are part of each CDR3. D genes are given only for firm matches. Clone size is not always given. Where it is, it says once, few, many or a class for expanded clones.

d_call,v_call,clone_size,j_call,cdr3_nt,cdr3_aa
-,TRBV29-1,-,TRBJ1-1,TGCAGCGTTGCTGGGGACCTGATCGCTTTCTTT,CSVAGDLIAFF
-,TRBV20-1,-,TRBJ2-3,TGCAGTGCTAGAGATGACAGCGGTAGGAGCACAGATACGCAGTATTTT,CSARDDSGRSTDTQYF
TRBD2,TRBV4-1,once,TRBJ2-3,TGCGCCAGCAGCACTTCTAGCGGGAGCTTGGATACGCGGTATTTT,CASSTSSGSLDTRYF
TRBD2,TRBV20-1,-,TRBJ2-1,TGCAGTGCTCCTTCCGCTTCTAGCGGTCGGAATGAGCAGTTCTTC,CSAPSASSGRNEQFF
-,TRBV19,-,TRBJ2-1,TGTGCCAGTAGTAACGTCCCCCGGGGTGTGTTGGATGAGCAGTTCTTC,CASSNVPRGVLDEQFF
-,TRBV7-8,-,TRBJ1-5,TGTGCCAGCAGCCCCCTGGGAGGCGGCAATCAGCCCCAGCATTTT,CASSPLGGGNQPQHF
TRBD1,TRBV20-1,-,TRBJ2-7,TGCAGTGCGATCGGACAGGACACAAACCAGTACTTC,CSAIGQDTNQYF
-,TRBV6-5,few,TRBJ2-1,TGTGCCAGCAGGGACTCAGGGGGACTAGGCTCCTACAATGAGCAGTTCTTC,CASRDSGGLGSYNEQFF
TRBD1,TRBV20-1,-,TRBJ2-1,TGCAGTGCTAGAGGGGGACAGCTCTACAATGAGCAGTTCTTC,CSARGGQLYNEQFF
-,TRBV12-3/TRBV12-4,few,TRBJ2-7,TGTGCCAGCAGTTTGACGGGTATTAACGAGCAGTACTTC,CASSLTGINEQYF
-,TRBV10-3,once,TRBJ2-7,TGTGCCATCAGTAGACTAGGGGACGAGCAGTACTTC,CAISRLGDEQYF
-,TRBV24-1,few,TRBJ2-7,TGTGCCACCAGTGATTTGAGCCTACAGAGCTCCTACGAGCAGTACTTC,CATSDLSLQSSYEQYF
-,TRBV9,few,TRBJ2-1,TGTGCCAGCAGCGTAGAGAGGGGCGGGTTAAGGGAGCAGTTCTTC,CASSVERGGLREQFF
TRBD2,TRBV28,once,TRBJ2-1,TGTGCCAGCAGTTTAGGCAGGGCGGGAGGTGAGCAGTTCTTC,CASSLGRAGGEQFF
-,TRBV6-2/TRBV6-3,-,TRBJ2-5,TGTGCCAGCAGTTCACTAGGGGGAGAGACCCAGTACTTC,CASSSLGGETQYF
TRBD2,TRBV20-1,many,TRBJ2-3,TGCAGTGCTGACCTAGCGGGGGTTCGAGATAGCACAGATACGCAGTATTTT,CSADLAGVRDSTDTQYF
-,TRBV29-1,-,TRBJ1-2,TGCAGCGCACGTCTCCAAGAGGACGGCTATGGCTACACCTTC,CSARLQEDGYGYTF
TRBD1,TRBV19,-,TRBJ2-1,TGTGCCAGTAGAAGGGGACAGGGGTTCAACAATGAGCAGTTCTTC,CASRRGQGFNNEQFF
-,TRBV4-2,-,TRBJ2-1,TGTGCCAGCAGCCAAGAGGTCGGCTTCCAGAGCTCCTACAATGAGCAGTTCTTC,CASSQEVGFQSSYNEQFF
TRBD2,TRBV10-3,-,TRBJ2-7,TGTGCCATCAGCGACGGGACTAGCGGGAACTACGAGCAGTACTTC,CAISDGTSGNYEQYF
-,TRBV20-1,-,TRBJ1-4,TGCAGTGCTCCAGATGGAACATCGGAAAAACTGTTTTTT,CSAPDGTSEKLFF
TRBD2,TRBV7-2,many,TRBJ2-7,TGTGCCAGCACTGAAGCGGTAGCGGGAACCTACGAGCAGTACTTC,CASTEAVAGTYEQYF
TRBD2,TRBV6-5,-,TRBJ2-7,TGTGCCAGCGGTATCCAGCGGGGCTACGAGCAGTACTTC,CASGIQRGYEQYF
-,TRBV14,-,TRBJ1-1,TGTGCCAGCAGCCGGGGACACCAAGGGGGGAACACTGAAGCTTTCTTT,CASSRGHQGGNTEAFF
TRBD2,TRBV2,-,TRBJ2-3,TGTGCCAGCAGGACTAGCGGGGGGCCCACAGATACGCAGTATTTT,CASRTSGGPTDTQYF
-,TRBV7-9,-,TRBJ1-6,TGTGCCAGCAGCTTAGCAGGGGGTAATAATCCCCTCCACTTT,CASSLAGGNNPLHF
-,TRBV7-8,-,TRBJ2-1,TGTGCCAGCAGCTTTAGCAGCGGTGAGCAGTTCTTC,CASSFSSGEQFF
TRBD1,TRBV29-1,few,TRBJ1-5,TGCAGCGTGCTAGGGTCAGGGGGCGGGAATCAGCCCCAGCATTTT,CSVLGSGGGNQPQHF
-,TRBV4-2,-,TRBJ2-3,TGTGCCAGCAGCCACGATCGCACAGATGCGCAGTATTTT,CASSHDRTDAQYF
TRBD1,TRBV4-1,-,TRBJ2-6,TGCGCCAGCGGGAACAGGGGCCCCTCTGGGGCCAACGTCCTGACTTTC,CASGNRGPSGANVLTF
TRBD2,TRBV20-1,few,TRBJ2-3,TGCAGTGCTAGAGACCCCCGACTAGCGAGCGCAGATACGCAGTATTTT,CSARDPRLASADTQYF
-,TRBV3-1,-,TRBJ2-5,TGTGCCAGCAGCCAAGTCGTCGCCGGGGAGACCCAGTACTTC,CASSQVVAGETQYF
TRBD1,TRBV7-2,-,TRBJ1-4,TGTGCCAGCAGCTGGGACAGGCTGGCAACTAATGAAAAACTGTTTTTT,CASSWDRLATNEKLFF
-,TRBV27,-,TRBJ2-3,TGTGCCAGCAGTATCGCACAGAACACAGATACGCAGTATTTT,CASSIAQNTDTQYF
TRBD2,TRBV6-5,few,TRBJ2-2,TGTGCCAGCAGTTCCAGGACTAGCGGGAGGGGGAACACCGGGGAGCTGTTTTTT,CASSSRTSGRGNTGELFF
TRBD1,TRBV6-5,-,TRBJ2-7,TGTGCCAGCAGTTACGGGACAGGCCTCAAAGACTACGAGCAGTACTTC,CASSYGTGLKDYEQYF
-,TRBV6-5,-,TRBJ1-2,TGTGCCAGCAGCTATATTACTATGGATGGCTACACCTTC,CASSYITMDGYTF
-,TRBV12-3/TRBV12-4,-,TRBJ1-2,TGTGCCAGCAGTTTAATCGCAGGGTATGGCTACACCTTC,CASSLIAGYGYTF
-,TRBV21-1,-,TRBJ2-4,TGTGCCAGCAGCCCCTCGCCGGGAATGGTCTCCCGGTACTTC,CASSPSPGMVSRYF
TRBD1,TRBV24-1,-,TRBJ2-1,TGTGCCACCAGTGATTACCCCGGGACAGGGAATGAGCAGTTCTTC,CATSDYPGTGNEQFF
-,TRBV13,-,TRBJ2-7,TGTGCCAGCAGCGAAGGAGGGCAGGGGCGCTCCTACGAGCAGTACTTC,CASSEGGQGRSYEQYF
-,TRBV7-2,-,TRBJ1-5,TGTGCCAGCAGCTTATTTGTCTTTACAGACAATCAGCCCCAGCATTTT,CASSLFVFTDNQPQHF
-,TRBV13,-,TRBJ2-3,TGTGCCAGCAGCTCCGCGGCCACCGGCACAGATACGCAGTATTTT,CASSSAATGTDTQYF
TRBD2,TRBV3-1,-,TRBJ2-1,TGTGCCAGCAGCCGCGCCGGGACTAGCGGGAGTAGGGCCAAGTTCTTC,CASSRAGTSGSRAKFF
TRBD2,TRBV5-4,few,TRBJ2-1,TGTGCCAGCAGCTTGGGGGGTAGCGGGAGGTACAATGAGCAGTTCTTC,CASSLGGSGRYNEQFF
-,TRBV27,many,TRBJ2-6,TGTGCCAGCAGTACCAGGGTTGCTGGGGCCAACGTCCTGACTTTC,CASSTRVAGANVLTF
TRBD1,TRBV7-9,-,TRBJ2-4,TGTGCCAGCAGCTGGGACAGAAACATTCAGTACTTC,CASSWDRNIQYF
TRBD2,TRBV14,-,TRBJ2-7,TGTGCCAGCAGCCAAGATCCTAGCGGGGGGTTCCACGAGCAGTACTTC,CASSQDPSGGFHEQYF
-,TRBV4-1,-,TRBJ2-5,TGCGCCAGCAGCCAAGATTCGGGCGGACCCTACCAAGAGACCCAGTACTTC,CASSQDSGGPYQETQYF
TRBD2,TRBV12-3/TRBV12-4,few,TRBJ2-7,TGTGCCAGCAGTATTATAGCGGGAGGGCTATACGAGCAGTACTTC,CASSIIAGGLYEQYF
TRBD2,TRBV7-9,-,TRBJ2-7,TGTGCCAGCAGCTCCGATCTAGCGGGAGATCCATACGAGCAGTACTTC,CASSSDLAGDPYEQYF
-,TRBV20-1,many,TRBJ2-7,TGCAGTGCTAGAGATCAAGGGGTCTCCCACGAGCAGTACTTC,CSARDQGVSHEQYF
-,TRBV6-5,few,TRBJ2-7,TGTGCCAGTCTCAGAGGTGGGACGGCTCACTACGAGCAGTACTTC,CASLRGGTAHYEQYF
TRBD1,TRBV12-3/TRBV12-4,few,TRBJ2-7,TGTGCCAGCAGCCCCGGGACAGGGTACCACGAGCAGTACTTC,CASSPGTGYHEQYF
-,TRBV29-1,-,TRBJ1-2,TGCAGCGTTGTGGAGGACAGAGTGAACTATGGCTACACCTTC,CSVVEDRVNYGYTF
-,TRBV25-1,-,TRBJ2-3,TGTGCCAGCAGTGCTACTAGTTTAATTGGGGATACGCAGTATTTT,CASSATSLIGDTQYF
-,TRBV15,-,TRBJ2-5,TGTGCCACCAGCAGATCAGGAGAAGAGACCCAGTACTTC,CATSRSGEETQYF
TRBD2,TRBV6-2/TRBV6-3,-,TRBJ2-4,TGTGCCAGCAGTTACCAACTATCCCTAGCGGGAGTGAGGAACATTCAGTACTTC,CASSYQLSLAGVRNIQYF
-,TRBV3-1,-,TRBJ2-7,TGTGCCAGCAGCCAGCCTGTATTTGGGAGGCACGAGCAGTACTTC,CASSQPVFGRHEQYF
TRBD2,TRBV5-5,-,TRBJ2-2,TGTGCCAGCAGCTTGGGGACTAGCGGAACGAACACCGGGGAGCTGTTTTTT,CASSLGTSGTNTGELFF